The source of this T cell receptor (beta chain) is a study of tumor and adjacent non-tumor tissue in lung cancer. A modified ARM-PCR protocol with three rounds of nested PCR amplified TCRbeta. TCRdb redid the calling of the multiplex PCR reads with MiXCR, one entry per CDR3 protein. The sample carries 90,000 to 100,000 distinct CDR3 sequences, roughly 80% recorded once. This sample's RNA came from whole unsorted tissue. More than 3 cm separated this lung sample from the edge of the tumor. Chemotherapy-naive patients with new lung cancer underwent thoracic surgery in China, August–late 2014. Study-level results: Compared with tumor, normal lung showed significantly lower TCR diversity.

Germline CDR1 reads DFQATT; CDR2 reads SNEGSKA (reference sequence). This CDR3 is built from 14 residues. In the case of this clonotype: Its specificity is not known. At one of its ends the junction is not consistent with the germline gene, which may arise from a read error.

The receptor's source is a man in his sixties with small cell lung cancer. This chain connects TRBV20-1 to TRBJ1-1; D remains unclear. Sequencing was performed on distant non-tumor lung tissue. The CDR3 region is CTARRAQPNTEAFF. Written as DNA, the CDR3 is TGCACTGCTAGAAGGGCCCAGCCGAACACTGAAGCCTTCTTT.